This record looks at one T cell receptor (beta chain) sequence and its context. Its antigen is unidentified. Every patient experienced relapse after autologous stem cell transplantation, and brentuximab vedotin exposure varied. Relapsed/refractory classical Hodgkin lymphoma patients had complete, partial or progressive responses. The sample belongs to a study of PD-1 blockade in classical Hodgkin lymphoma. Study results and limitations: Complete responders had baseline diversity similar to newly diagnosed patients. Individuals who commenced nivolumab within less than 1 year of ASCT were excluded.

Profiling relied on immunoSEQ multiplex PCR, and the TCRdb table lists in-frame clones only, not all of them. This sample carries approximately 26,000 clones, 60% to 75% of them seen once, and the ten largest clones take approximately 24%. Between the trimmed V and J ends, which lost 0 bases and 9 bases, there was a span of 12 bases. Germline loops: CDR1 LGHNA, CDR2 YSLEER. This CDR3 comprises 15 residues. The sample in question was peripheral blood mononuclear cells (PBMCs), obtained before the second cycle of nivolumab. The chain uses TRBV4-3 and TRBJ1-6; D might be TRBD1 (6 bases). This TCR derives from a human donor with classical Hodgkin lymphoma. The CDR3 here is CASSQDTGFTSPLHF. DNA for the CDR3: TGCGCCAGCAGCCAAGATACAGGGTTTACTTCACCCCTCCACTTT.